The clone carrying this T cell receptor beta chain was detected a few times. Its antigen is unknown. The data were obtained in a study of identical twins. TCRdb called the 5' RACE reads again in MiXCR, with one record for every CDR3 protein. Of about 280,000 distinct CDR3 sequences listed, 6.5% to 9.5% are singletons. General observations from the study: Interpretation of the results relied on cross-sectional statistical analysis and not on following the same donors. Sharing of beta out-of-frame sequences by twins showed a weaker excess. Models underestimated how often monozygotic twins shared out-of-frame TCR alpha.

The same data also contributed to another study, on yellow fever vaccine responses in identical twins. That paper notes: On the reported evidence, twins' vaccine T cell responses seemed partly convergent and partly personalized.

The sequencing sample was made of memory (CD45RO+) T cells sorted from blood. This receptor was taken from a woman aged 18 to 35 in good health.

CDR3 coding DNA: TGTGCCACCAGTGCCAATTGGGCCGCGGGGGTCCTCACAGATACGCAGTATTTT. It yields the protein CATSANWAAGVLTDTQYF. The genes are TRBV24-1 and TRBJ2-3; TRBD2 matches 7 bases. Germline CDR1 reads KGHDR; CDR2 reads SFDVKD. V trimming: 5 bases; J trimming: 2 bases; junction bases outside the gene matches: 15. The CDR3 covers 18 residues.